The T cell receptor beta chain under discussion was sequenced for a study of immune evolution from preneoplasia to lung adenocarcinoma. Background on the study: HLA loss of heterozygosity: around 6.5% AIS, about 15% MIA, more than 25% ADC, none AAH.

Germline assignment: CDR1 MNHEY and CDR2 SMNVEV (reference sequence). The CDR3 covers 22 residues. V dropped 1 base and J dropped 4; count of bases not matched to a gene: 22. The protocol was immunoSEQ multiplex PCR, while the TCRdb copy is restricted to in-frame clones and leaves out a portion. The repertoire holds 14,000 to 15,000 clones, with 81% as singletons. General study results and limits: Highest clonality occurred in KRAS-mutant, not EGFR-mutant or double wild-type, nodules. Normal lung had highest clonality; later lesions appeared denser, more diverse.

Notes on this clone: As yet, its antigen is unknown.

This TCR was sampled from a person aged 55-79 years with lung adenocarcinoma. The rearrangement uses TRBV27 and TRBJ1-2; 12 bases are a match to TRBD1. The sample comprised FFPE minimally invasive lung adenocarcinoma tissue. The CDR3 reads CASSLLSPGTGGGKAIGYGYTF. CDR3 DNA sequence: TGTGCCAGCAGTTTATTGTCGCCTGGGACAGGGGGCGGAAAGGCGATAGGCTATGGCTACACCTTC.